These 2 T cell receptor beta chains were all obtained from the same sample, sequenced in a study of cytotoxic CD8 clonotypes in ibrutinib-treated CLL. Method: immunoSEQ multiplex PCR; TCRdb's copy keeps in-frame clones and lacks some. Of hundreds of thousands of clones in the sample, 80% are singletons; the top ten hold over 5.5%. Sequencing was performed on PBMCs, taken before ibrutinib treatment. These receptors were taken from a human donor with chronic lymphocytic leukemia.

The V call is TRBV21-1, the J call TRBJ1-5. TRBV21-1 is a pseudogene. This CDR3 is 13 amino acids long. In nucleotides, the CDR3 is TGTGCCAGCAGCACGAGCTTTAATCAGCCCCAGCATTTT. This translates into CASSTSFNQPQHF.

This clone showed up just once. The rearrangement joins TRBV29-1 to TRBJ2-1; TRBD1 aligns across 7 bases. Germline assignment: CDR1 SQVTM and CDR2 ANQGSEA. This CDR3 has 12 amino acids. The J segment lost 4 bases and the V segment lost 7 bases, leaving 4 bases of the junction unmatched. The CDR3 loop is CSAGTEYNEQFF. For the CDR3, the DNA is TGCAGCGCCGGGACAGAGTACAATGAGCAGTTCTTC.